Detailed here is one T cell receptor beta chain. These data belong to a study of T cell responses to AZD1222 COVID-19 vaccine. This CDR3 spans 12 amino acids. The V end lost 5 bases, the J end lost 3 bases, and 8 bases lay between the germline ends. CDR1 and CDR2 (germline): LGHDT, YNNKEL (reference sequence). Sequencing was performed with immunoSEQ multiplex PCR; in TCRdb, only in-frame clones are kept and a portion is missing. Of around 100,000 clones detected, 93% appear once; the ten largest clones hold 4.5% to 5%. The TCR originated in an adult in good health. The chain couples TRBV3-1 (or the pseudogene TRBV3-2) to TRBJ2-7; a weak D match, TRBD1 (5 bases). The sample here was peripheral blood, taken on day 0 of AZD1222 vaccination. The CDR3: CASSKGHYEQYF. The CDR3 coding sequence is TGTGCCAGCAGCAAAGGACACTACGAGCAGTACTTC.